What follows are 2 T cell receptor beta chains derived from one specimen sequenced in a study of T cell responses to AZD1222 COVID-19 vaccine listed by TCRdb under 2021. Library creation used the immunoSEQ multiplex PCR assay. In its TCRdb copy, this immuneACCESS table keeps in-frame sequences only and misses some clones. Where compared with another copy, unresolved V genes explain less than half of these, and the others have no known cause. In this sample the table shows some 130,000 clones, roughly 90% of which occur a single time. The top ten clonotypes cover over 1.2% of the sample. Sample time point, as interpreted from the label and publication: baseline before first vaccination. Sample: peripheral blood, taken on day 0 of AZD1222 vaccination. Receptors were obtained from an adult in good health.

This chain links TRBV7-9 with TRBJ1-2, with D possibly matching TRBD1 (5 bases). Germline CDR1 and CDR2: SEHNR and FQNEAQ (reference sequence). The CDR3 spans 14 residues. Trimming left V 2 bases short and J 8 bases short, with 15 bases between. The CDR3 DNA sequence: TGTGCCAGCAGCTTACAGGGATCCGGGTGGGGCTACACCTTC. As protein: CASSLQGSGWGYTF.

This chain connects TRBV3-1 (or the pseudogene TRBV3-2) to TRBJ2-5, with D uncertain. The germline V gene encodes CDR1 LGHDT and CDR2 YNNKEL (reference sequence). The CDR3 spans 11 residues. The ends were cut back, 8 bases at V and 1 base at J, with 5 bases in the middle. In DNA form, the CDR3 reads TGTGCCAGCGCGTTCCAAGAGACCCAGTACTTC. Its translation is CASAFQETQYF.